This is a list of T cell receptor beta chains from one sample in a study of T cells expressing NK-cell markers. After re-calling the 5' RACE reads, TCRdb lists one entry per CDR3 protein, DNA absent. Across roughly 280,000 distinct CDR3 sequences, the top ten clones capture 0.39% of the sample. Material for sequencing was blood T cells: a sorted CD56 or NKG2C T cell subset, CD4+ or CD8+ T cells, or bulk PBMC T cells (not recorded which). These receptors came from a man younger than 35 in good health. CDR3s include the opening cysteine and the closing phenylalanine or tryptophan.

V	J	CDR3
TRBV4-3	TRBJ2-1	CASSPALLAGGYNEQFF
TRBV11-3	TRBJ1-2	CASSLRPETLGLAF
TRBV5-1	TRBJ2-1	CASSWRPSGDNEQFF
TRBV12-3/TRBV12-4	TRBJ2-2	CASSLTDTGELFF
TRBV11-2	TRBJ2-3	CASSFERGRARDTQYF
TRBV30	TRBJ2-5	CAWSVWGGRAQETQYF
TRBV29-1	TRBJ2-7	CSVDLGRTGGNEQYF
TRBV10-1	TRBJ2-2	CASRSRDTGELFF
TRBV15	TRBJ2-1	CATSVRDRGNEQFF
TRBV3-1	TRBJ1-2	CASSQEVFYGYTF
TRBV5-1	TRBJ2-1	CASSLAVSSGSGEQFF
TRBV6-5	TRBJ2-3	CASSYSRPGAGSDTQYF
TRBV20-1	TRBJ2-1	CSARQDRRRGSYNEQFF
TRBV24-1	TRBJ2-2	CATSDPTPGSTGELFF
TRBV7-9	TRBJ2-6	CASGRGLFHSGANVLTF
TRBV28	TRBJ2-3	CASSSGHVSDTQYF
TRBV6-4	TRBJ2-1	CASSDSIRGRGSEQFF
TRBV29-1	TRBJ2-2	CSVHLSQGLTGELFF
TRBV6-5	TRBJ2-1	CASSYSTSGGYNEQFF
TRBV6-5	TRBJ2-6	CASSYYREANVLTF
TRBV15	TRBJ2-3	CATSRDRERADTQYF
TRBV9	TRBJ2-5	CASSAQQGTQYF
TRBV4-1	TRBJ2-1	CASSQPLAGGPSGEQFF
TRBV1	TRBJ1-2	CTSSQVGGYTF
TRBV11-2	TRBJ2-1	CASRSIRDRGYNEQFF
TRBV3-1	TRBJ2-5	CASSPPQPGGGKTQYF
TRBV20-1	TRBJ2-7	CSEAGILSGEQYF
TRBV7-2	TRBJ2-7	CASSLRFRDSYEQYF
TRBV5-1	TRBJ2-2	CASSLDGGNGELFF
TRBV29-1	TRBJ2-2	CSVDGFNTGELFF
TRBV12-3/TRBV12-4	TRBJ1-1	CASRSTGRTKPNTEAFF
TRBV20-1	TRBJ1-5	CSARDRESNQPQHF
TRBV20-1	TRBJ1-2	CSATQTGLYGYTF
TRBV11-1	TRBJ2-5	CASSVNPGQKYQETQYF
TRBV20-1	TRBJ2-5	CSGRVGGQETQYF
TRBV18	TRBJ2-1	CASREDPYNEQFF
TRBV20-1	TRBJ2-1	CSARILTSGEYNEQFF
TRBV10-3	TRBJ2-2	CAIQGRSGELFF
TRBV29-1	TRBJ2-3	CSVSSTDTQYF
TRBV20-1	TRBJ2-3	CRVGGGSGGTDTQYF
TRBV30	TRBJ1-1	CAWRGQGVEAFF
TRBV29-1	TRBJ2-1	CSVEDHSLLSEQFF
TRBV12-3/TRBV12-4	TRBJ2-1	CASRGMRGFYNEQFF
TRBV6-5	TRBJ2-1	CASSYYVGTGGYNEQFF
TRBV20-1	TRBJ2-1	CSARRVSSYNEQFF